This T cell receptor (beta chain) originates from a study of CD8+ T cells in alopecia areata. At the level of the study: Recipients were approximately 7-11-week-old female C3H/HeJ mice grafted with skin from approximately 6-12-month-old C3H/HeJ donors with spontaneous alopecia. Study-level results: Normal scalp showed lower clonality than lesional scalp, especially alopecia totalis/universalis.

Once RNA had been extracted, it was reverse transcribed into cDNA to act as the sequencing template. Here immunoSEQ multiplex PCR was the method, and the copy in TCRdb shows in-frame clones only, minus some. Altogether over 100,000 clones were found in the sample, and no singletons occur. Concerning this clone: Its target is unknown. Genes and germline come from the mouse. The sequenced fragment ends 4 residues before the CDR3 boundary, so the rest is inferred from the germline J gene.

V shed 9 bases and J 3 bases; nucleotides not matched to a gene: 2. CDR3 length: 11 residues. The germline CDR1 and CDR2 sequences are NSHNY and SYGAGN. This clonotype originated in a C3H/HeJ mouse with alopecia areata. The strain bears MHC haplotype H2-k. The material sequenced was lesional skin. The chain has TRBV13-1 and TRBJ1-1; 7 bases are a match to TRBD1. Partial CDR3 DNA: TGTGCCATCGGGACAGACACA. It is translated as CAIGTDT. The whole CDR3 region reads CAIGTDTEVFF.